This TCR beta chain was sequenced for a study of type 1 regulatory T cells. Across the whole study: This in vitro CD4 product, T-allo10, is enriched for Tr1 cells and alloantigen-specific.

The graft donor-derived T-allo10 cells reportedly recognize host alloantigens, are anergic, and suppress alloantigen-specifically. For this clonotype: The antigen remains undetermined.

A single record per CDR3 protein comes from TCRdb applying MiXCR to the reads. The profile shows thousands of distinct CDR3 sequences, under 30% of them singletons. This TCR derives from a human donor in good health. The sample comprised cultured T cells, either the whole culture or a sorted T cell fraction (not recorded which). Subset given: Tr1-enriched cell product generated in vitro against host alloantigens.

The CDR3 is CASSLGQGYTEAFF. CDR3 bases: TGCGCCAGCAGCTTGGGTCAGGGTTACACTGAAGCTTTCTTT. The genes are TRBV5-1 and TRBJ1-1; a weak D match, TRBD1 (5 bases). V lost 0 bases, J lost 3 bases, and 9 bases lay in between. The CDR3 has 14 residues. CDR1 and CDR2 from the germline V gene are SGHRS and YFSETQ. Filled out from reference TRBV5-1 and TRBJ1-1, the complete variable domain reads KAGVTQTPRYLIKTRGQQVTLSCSPISGHRSVSWYQQTPGQGLQFLFEYFSETQRNKGNFPGRFSGRQFSNSRSEMNVSTLELGDSALYLCASSLGQGYTEAFFGQGTRLTVV.